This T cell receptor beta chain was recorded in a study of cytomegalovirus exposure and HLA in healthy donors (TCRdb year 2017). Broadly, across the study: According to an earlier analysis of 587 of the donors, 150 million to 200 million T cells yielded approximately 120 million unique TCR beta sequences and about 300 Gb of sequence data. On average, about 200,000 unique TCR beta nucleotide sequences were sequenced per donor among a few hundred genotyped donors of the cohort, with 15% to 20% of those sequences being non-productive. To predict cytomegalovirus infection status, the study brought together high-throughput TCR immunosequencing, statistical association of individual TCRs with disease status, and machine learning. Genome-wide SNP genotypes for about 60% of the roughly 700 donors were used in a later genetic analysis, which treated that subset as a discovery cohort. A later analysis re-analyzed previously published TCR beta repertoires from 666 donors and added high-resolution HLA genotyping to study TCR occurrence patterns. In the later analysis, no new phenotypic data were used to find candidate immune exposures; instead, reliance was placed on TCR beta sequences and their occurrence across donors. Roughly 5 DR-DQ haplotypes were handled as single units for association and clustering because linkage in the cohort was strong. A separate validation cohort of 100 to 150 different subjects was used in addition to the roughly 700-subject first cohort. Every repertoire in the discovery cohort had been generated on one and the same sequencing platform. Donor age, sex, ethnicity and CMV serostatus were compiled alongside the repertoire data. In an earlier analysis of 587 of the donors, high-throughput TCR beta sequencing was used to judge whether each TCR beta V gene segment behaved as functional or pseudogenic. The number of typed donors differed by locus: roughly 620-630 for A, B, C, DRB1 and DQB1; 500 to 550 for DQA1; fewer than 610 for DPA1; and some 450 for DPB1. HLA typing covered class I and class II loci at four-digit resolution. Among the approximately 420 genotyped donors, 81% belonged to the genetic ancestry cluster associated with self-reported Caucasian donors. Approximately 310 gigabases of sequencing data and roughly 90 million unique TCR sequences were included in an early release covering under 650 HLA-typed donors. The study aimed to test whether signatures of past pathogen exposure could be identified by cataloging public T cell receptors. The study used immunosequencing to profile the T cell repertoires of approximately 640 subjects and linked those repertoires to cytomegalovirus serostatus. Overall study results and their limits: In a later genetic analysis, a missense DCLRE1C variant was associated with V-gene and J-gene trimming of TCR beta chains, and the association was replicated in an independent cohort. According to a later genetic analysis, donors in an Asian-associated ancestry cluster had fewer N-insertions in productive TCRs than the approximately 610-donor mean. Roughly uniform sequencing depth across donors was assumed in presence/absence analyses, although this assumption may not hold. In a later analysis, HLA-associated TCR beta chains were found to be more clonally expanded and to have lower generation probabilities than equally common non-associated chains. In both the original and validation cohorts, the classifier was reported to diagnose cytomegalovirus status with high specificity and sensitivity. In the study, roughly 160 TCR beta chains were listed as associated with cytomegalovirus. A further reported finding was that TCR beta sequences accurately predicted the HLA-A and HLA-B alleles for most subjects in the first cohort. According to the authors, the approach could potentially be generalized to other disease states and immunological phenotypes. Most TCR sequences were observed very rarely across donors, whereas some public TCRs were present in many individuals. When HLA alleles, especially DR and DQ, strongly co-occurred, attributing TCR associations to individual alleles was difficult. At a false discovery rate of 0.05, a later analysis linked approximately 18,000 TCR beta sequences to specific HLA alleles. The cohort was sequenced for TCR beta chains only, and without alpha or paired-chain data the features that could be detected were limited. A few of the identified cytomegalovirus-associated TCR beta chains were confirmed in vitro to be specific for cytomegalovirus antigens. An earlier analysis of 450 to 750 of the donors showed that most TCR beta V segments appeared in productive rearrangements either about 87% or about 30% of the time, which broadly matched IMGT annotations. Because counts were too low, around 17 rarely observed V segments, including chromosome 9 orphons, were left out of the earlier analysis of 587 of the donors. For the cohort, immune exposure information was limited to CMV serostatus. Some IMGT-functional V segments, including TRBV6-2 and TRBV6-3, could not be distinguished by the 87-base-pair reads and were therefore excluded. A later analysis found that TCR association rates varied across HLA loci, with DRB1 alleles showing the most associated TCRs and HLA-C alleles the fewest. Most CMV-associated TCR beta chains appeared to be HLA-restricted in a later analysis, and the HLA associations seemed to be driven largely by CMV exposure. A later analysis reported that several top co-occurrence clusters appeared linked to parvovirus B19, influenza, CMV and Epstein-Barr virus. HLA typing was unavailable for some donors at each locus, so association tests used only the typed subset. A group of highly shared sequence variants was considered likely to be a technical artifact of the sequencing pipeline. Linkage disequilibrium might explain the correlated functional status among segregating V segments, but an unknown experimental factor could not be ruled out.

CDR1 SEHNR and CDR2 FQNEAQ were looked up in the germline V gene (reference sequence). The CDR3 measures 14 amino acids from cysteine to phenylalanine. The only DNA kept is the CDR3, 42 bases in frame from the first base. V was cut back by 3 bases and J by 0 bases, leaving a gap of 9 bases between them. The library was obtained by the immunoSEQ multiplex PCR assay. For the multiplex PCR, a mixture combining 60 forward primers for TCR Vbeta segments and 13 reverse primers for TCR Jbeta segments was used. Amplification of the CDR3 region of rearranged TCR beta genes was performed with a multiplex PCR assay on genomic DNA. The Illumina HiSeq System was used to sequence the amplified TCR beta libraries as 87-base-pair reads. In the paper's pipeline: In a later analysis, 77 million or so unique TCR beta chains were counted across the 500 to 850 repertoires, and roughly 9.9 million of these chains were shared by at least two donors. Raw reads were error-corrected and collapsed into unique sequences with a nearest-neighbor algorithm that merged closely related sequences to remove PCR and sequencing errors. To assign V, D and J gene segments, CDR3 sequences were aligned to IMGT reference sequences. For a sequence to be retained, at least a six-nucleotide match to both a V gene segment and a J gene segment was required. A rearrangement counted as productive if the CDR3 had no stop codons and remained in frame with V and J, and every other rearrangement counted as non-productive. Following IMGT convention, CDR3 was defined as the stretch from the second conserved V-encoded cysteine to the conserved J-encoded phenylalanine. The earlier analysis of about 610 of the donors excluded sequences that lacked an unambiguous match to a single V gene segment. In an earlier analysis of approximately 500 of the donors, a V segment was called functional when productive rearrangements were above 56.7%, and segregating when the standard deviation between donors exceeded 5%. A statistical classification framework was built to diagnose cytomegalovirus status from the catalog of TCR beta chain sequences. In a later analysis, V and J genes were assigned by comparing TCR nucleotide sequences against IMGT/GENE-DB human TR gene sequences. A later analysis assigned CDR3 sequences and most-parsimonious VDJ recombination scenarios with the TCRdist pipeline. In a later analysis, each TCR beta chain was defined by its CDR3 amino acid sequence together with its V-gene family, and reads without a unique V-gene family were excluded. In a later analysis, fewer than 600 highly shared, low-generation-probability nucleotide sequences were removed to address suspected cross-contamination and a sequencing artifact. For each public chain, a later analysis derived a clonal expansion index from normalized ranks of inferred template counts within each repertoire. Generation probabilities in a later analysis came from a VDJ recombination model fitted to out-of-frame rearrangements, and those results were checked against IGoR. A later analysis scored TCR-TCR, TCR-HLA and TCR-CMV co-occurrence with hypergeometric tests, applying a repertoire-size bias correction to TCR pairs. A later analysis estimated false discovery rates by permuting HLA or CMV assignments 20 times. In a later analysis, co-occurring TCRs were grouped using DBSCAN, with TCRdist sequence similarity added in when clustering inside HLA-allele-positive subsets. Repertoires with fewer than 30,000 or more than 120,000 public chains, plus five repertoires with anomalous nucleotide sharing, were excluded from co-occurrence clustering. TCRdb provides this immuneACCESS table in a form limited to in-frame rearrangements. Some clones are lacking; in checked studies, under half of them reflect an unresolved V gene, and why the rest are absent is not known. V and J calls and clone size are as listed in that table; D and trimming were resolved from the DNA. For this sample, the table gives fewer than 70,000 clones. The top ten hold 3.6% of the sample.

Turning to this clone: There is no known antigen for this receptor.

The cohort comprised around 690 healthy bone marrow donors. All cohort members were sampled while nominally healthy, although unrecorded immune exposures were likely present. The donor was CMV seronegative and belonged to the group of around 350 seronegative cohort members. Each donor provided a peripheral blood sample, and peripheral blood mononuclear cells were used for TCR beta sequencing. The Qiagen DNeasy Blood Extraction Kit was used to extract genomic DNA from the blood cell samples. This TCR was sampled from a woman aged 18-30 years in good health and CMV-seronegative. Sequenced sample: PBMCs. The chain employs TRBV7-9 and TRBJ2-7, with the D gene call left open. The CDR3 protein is CASSFGWSSYEQYF. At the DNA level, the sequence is TGTGCCAGCAGCTTCGGTTGGAGCTCCTACGAGCAGTACTTC.